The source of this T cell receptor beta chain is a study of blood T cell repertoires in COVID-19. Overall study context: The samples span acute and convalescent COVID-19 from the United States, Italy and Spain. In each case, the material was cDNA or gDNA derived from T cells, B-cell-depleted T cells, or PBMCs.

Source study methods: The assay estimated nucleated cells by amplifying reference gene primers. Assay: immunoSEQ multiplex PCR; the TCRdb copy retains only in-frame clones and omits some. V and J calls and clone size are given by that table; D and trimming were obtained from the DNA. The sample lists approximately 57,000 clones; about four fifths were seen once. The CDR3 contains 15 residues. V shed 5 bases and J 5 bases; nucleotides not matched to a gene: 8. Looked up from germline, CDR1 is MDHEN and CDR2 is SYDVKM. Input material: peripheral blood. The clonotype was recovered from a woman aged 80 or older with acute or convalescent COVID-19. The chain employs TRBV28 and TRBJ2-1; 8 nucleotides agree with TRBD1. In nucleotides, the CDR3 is TGTGCCAGCAGTATCACAGGGGGTTTTGACAATGAGCAGTTCTTC. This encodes CASSITGGFDNEQFF.